The next 12 T cell receptor beta chains were all read from a single sample in a study of beta chain features in type 1 diabetes. The study reverse transcribed the entire isolated RNA, so it sequenced expressed TCRB transcripts. Method: immunoSEQ multiplex PCR; TCRdb's copy keeps in-frame clones and lacks some. This table has about 470,000 clones, 30% appearing once. Material for sequencing was naive CD4+ T cells from blood. These receptor sequences come from a man between 18 and 35 years old in good health.

V gene TRBV30 combines with J gene TRBJ1-5, with D perhaps matching TRBD1 (5 bases). Trimming stripped 7 bases from V and 0 bases from J, with 10 bases between. CDR1 and CDR2 from the germline V gene are GTSNPN and SVGIG (reference sequence). The CDR3 contains 13 residues. This CDR3 is CALTEYSNQPQHF. The CDR3, as DNA: TGTGCCTTGACAGAATATAGCAATCAGCCCCAGCATTTT.

Only a few counts were recorded for this clone. This chain connects TRBV4-3 to TRBJ2-2; D gene uncertain. Germline CDR1 reads LGHNA; CDR2 reads YSLEER. Trimming cost V 1 base and J 1 base, with 7 bases left between them. The CDR3 totals 15 residues. This chain's CDR3 is CASSQADRNTGELFF. The DNA for the CDR3 is TGCGCCAGCAGCCAAGCAGATCGGAACACCGGGGAGCTGTTTTTT.

The chain uses TRBV2 and TRBJ2-4, with TRBD1 as a possible D gene (6 bases). CDR1 and CDR2 from the germline V gene are SNHLY and FYNNEI. V gave up 1 base and J gave up 13 bases, with 8 bases separating them. The CDR3 consists of 11 residues. The CDR3: CASSEEGEQYF. Written as DNA, the CDR3 is TGTGCCAGCAGTGAAGAGGGGGAACAGTACTTC.

J is TRBJ1-1 and V is TRBV7-2; D not certain. The CDR3 loop spans 14 amino acids. The germline V gene has CDR1 SGHTA and CDR2 FQGNSA. V shed 1 base and J shed 4 bases, with 10 bases lying between them. This CDR3 is CASSLVSWATEAFF. The DNA for the CDR3 is TGTGCCAGCAGCTTAGTGTCCTGGGCCACTGAAGCTTTCTTT.

The chain is built from TRBV9 and TRBJ2-1; tentatively, D is TRBD1 (5 bases). The V end was cut by 0 bases, the J end by 7 bases, with 8 bases between. Germline V gene lookup returns CDR1 SGDLS and CDR2 YYNGEE. CDR3 size: 13 residues. The CDR3: CASSVGPGNEQFF. DNA for the CDR3: TGTGCCAGCAGCGTAGGCCCAGGGAATGAGCAGTTCTTC.

Only a few counts were recorded for this clone. The chain combines TRBV21-1 with TRBJ2-3; TRBD2 reflects the table's D call only, with no check against the DNA. TRBV21-1 is labeled a pseudogene. CDR3 length: 15 amino acids. The CDR3 reads CASIPGLAATDTQYF. The DNA of the CDR3 is TGTGCCAGCATACCGGGACTAGCGGCCACAGATACGCAGTATTTT.

V is TRBV14 and J is TRBJ2-7, with 11 bases that match TRBD1. CDR1 is SGHDN and CDR2 is FVKESK in the germline V gene. CDR3 length: 15 amino acids. V shed 1 base and J 7 bases; nucleotides not matched to a gene: 6. The CDR3 sequence: CASSQAGTGGREQYF. The CDR3 DNA sequence: TGTGCCAGCAGCCAAGCCGGGACAGGGGGAAGGGAGCAGTACTTC.

This rearrangement joins TRBV9 to TRBJ2-7; D not resolved. The CDR3 runs 13 residues. V was trimmed by 0 bases and J by 1 base, leaving 5 bases between them. CDR1 and CDR2 (germline): SGDLS, YYNGEE. CDR3 DNA: TGTGCCAGCAGCGTAGACGGATCCTACGAGCAGTACTTC. This translates into CASSVDGSYEQYF.

The gene calls are TRBV29-1 and TRBJ2-7; D remains ambiguous. Germline V gene data show CDR1 as SQVTM and CDR2 as ANQGSEA. Trimming removed 4 bases at V and 6 bases at J, with 13 bases between. The CDR3 loop spans 12 amino acids. The CDR3 DNA is TGCAGCGTTGTGGCCTGGCCCAGCGAGCAGTACTTC. Protein product: CSVVAWPSEQYF.

The chain has TRBV7-9 and TRBJ2-7; a weak D match, TRBD2 (6 bases). CDR1 and CDR2 from the germline V gene are SEHNR and FQNEAQ (reference sequence). Trimming took 5 bases from V and 4 from J, leaving 12 bases between them. CDR3 size: 13 residues. The CDR3 sequence is CASSAGRRYEQYF. The CDR3 bases are TGTGCCAGCAGCGCGGGACGGAGATACGAGCAGTACTTC.

This chain joins TRBV9 and TRBJ1-1, with TRBD1 matching 8 bases. Trimming at V came to 1 base and at J to 1 base, leaving 0 bases not matched to a gene. The CDR3 sequence is 14 residues long. From germline, CDR1 is SGDLS and CDR2 YYNGEE. The CDR3 loop reads CASSVQGANTEAFF. Here the CDR3 DNA reads TGTGCCAGCAGCGTACAGGGGGCGAACACTGAAGCTTTCTTT.

The chain has TRBV4-3 and TRBJ2-1; D gene uncertain. Germline V gives CDR1 LGHNA, CDR2 YSLEER. V lost 6 bases and J 0 bases, leaving 12 bases between the germline ends. The CDR3 length is 15 residues. CDR3: CASSQDGYSYNEQFF. The CDR3 DNA sequence: TGCGCCAGCAGTCAGGACGGGTACTCCTACAATGAGCAGTTCTTC.